This record concerns one T cell receptor (beta chain) sequence. The data derive from a study of cytomegalovirus exposure and HLA in healthy donors. Vbeta (60) and Jbeta (13) primers were used in the PCR. TCRdb's table, derived via immunoSEQ multiplex PCR, lists solely in-frame clones and lacks some. The sample has 150,000 to 200,000 clones, less than 85% seen once. CDR1 and CDR2 (germline): MNHEY, SMNVEV (reference sequence). V shed 8 bases and J 4 bases; nucleotides not matched to a gene: 0. The CDR3 is 12 residues long. The sample was PBMCs. The V call is TRBV27, the J call TRBJ2-7, with TRBD2 matching 12 bases. The receptor was derived from a young man in good health and CMV-seronegative. CDR3 residues: CASGLAGYEQYF. Here the CDR3 DNA reads TGTGCCAGCGGACTAGCGGGGTACGAGCAGTACTTC.